These 16 T cell receptor beta chains were sequenced from one sample in a study of blood T cell repertoires in COVID-19. Some clones are missing from TCRdb's copy, which holds only in-frame ones; the method was immunoSEQ multiplex PCR. The table shows a few hundred thousand clones, with about 91% occurring only once. The sample taken for sequencing was PBMCs or T cells enriched from blood (not recorded which). The receptors come from a woman aged 40 to 50 who had recovered from COVID-19.

The chain couples TRBV18 to TRBJ2-1, with D tentatively TRBD2 (6 bases). The CDR3 totals 15 residues. Germline CDR1 reads KGHSH; CDR2 reads LQKENI. The V end lost 2 bases, the J end lost 0 bases, and 8 bases lay between the germline ends. Here the CDR3 DNA reads TGTGCCAGCTCACCAGGGGGGAGCTCCTACAATGAGCAGTTCTTC. It translates to CASSPGGSSYNEQFF. The full variable domain, in which reference TRBV18 and TRBJ2-1 provide the parts outside the CDR3, is NAGVMQNPRHLVRRRGQEARLRCSPMKGHSHVYWYRQLPEEGLKFMVYLQKENIIDESGMPKERFSAEFPKEGPSILRIQQVVRGDSAAYFCASSPGGSSYNEQFFGPGTRLTVL.

This clone was detected a few times. The V and J genes are TRBV7-9 and TRBJ1-1; D unresolved. The CDR3 is 15 amino acids. Trimming removed 4 bases from V and 5 bases from J, with 17 bases in between. Germline V lookup: CDR1 SEHNR, CDR2 FQNEAQ (reference sequence). The CDR3 region has the DNA TGTGCCAGCAGCTATACTCTGGCGGGAGGGACTGAAGCTTTCTTT. It codes for CASSYTLAGGTEAFF.

Concerning this clone: This CDR3 is also generated by other DNA sequences in the sample. The rearrangement uses TRBV5-1 and TRBJ1-3, with a tentative D call TRBD1 (5 bases). V was trimmed by 4 bases and J by 0 bases, leaving 8 bases between them. The CDR3 is made up of 14 amino acids. Germline V gives CDR1 SGHRS, CDR2 YFSETQ. The CDR3 sequence is CASSQGSSGNTIYF. CDR3 nucleotide sequence: TGCGCCAGCAGCCAGGGCTCCTCTGGAAACACCATATATTTT.

The chain employs TRBV6-6 and TRBJ1-2; 11 nucleotides align to TRBD1. Looked up from germline, CDR1 is MNHNY and CDR2 is SVGAGI (reference sequence). The ends lost 6 bases at V and 5 bases at J; junction bases unmatched: 8. The CDR3 covers 15 residues. This CDR3 reads CASRPRDRGEYGYTF. The CDR3 bases are TGTGCCAGCAGACCCCGGGACAGGGGGGAATATGGCTACACCTTC.

This chain uses TRBV7-9 with TRBJ2-5, with TRBD2 matching over 10 bases. Looked up from germline, CDR1 is SEHNR and CDR2 is FQNEAQ (reference sequence). V was pared by 2 bases and J by 5 bases, with 11 bases of the junction left unmatched. The CDR3 loop spans 17 amino acids. CDR3 residues: CASSLLGAGGRGETQYF. The DNA for the CDR3 is TGTGCCAGCAGCTTACTGGGAGCGGGGGGGCGCGGTGAGACCCAGTACTTC.

The rearrangement uses TRBV5-8 and TRBJ2-4; D ambiguous. This CDR3 has 14 amino acids. Per the germline V gene, CDR1 is SGHTS and CDR2 is YDEGEE. Trimming stripped 0 bases from V and 0 bases from J, with 4 bases between. The CDR3 sequence: CASSLGGAKNIQYF. For the CDR3, the DNA is TGTGCCAGCAGCTTGGGAGGAGCCAAAAACATTCAGTACTTC.

The V gene is TRBV11-3, the J gene TRBJ2-7, with D maybe TRBD1 (5 bases). The ends were cut back, 1 base at V and 2 bases at J, with 12 bases in the middle. The CDR3 loop spans 15 amino acids. CDR1 is SGHNT and CDR2 is YENEEA in the germline V gene. The CDR3 protein is CASSLADSSTYEQYF. The CDR3 DNA reads as TGTGCCAGCAGCTTAGCAGACAGTTCCACCTACGAGCAGTACTTC.

V is TRBV7-9 and J is TRBJ1-5; D perhaps matches TRBD1 (5 bases). The CDR3 is 14 amino acids. In germline, CDR1 is SEHNR, CDR2 FQNEAQ (reference sequence). Trimming left V 4 bases short and J 3 bases short, with 10 bases between. CDR3 region: CASSSRGDNQPQHF. In DNA, the CDR3 is TGTGCCAGCAGCTCTAGGGGCGACAATCAGCCCCAGCATTTT.

This chain uses TRBV30 with TRBJ2-6; no clear D. Germline V gene data show CDR1 as GTSNPN and CDR2 as SVGIG (reference sequence). V lost 7 bases to trimming and J lost 0 bases, with 10 bases between them. This CDR3 is 14 amino acids long. CDR3 amino acids: CAFVGGSGANVLTF. CDR3 nucleotides: TGTGCCTTTGTCGGCGGCTCTGGGGCCAACGTCCTGACTTTC.

The chain couples TRBV27 to TRBJ2-1, with a tentative D call TRBD2 (7 bases). The CDR3 totals 17 residues. Germline CDR1 is MNHEY and CDR2 is SMNVEV (reference sequence). V was cut by 5 bases and J by 0 bases, with 17 bases left in between. CDR3 sequence: CASSGFLAGASYNEQFF. In nucleotides, the CDR3 is TGTGCCAGCAGTGGCTTCCTGGCGGGGGCCTCCTACAATGAGCAGTTCTTC.

Notes on this clone: Germline is not matched at one junction end, which may reflect a read error. This chain uses TRBV18 with TRBJ2-1, with TRBD1 as a possible D gene (5 bases). The CDR3 length is 12 residues. Germline assignment: CDR1 KGHSH and CDR2 LQKENI. The CDR3 sequence is CASSPPDKEQFF. The CDR3 DNA follows: TGTGCCAGCTCACCACCGGACAAAGAGCAGTTCTTC.

This chain connects TRBV18 to TRBJ2-1; TRBD1 matches 8 bases. The junction had 7 bases not matched to a gene; V was cut back by 3 bases and J by 3 bases. Per germline, CDR1 KGHSH and CDR2 LQKENI. This CDR3 region has 16 residues. CDR3 nucleotides: TGTGCCAGCTCACCTTGGTCAGGGGGCTACTACAATGAGCAGTTCTTC. Its translation is CASSPWSGGYYNEQFF.

This clone turned up a few times. V usage is TRBV30 and J usage is TRBJ2-5; 11 nucleotides align to TRBD1. V lost 5 bases, J lost 7 bases, and 9 bases stayed unmatched. Germline V gene data show CDR1 as GTSNPN and CDR2 as SVGIG (reference sequence). This CDR3 is 14 amino acids long. The CDR3 nucleotides are TGTGCCTGGGACCCTCCGGGACAGGGGGGGACCCAGTACTTC. It translates to CAWDPPGQGGTQYF.

The chain is built from TRBV4-1 and TRBJ2-7, with D possibly being TRBD2 (6 bases). Between the trimmed V and J ends, which lost 1 base and 0 bases, there was a span of 19 bases. The length of the CDR3 is 18 residues. Per the germline V gene, CDR1 is MGHRA and CDR2 is YSYEKL. CDR3 in DNA: TGCGCCAGCAGCCAAGCCTTTTCCTCGGGGGTTAGCTCCTACGAGCAGTACTTC. As protein: CASSQAFSSGVSSYEQYF.

The chain joins TRBV5-1 to TRBJ2-5, with D perhaps matching TRBD1 (5 bases). With 0 bases removed from V and 4 bases from J, the gap between germline ends came to 10 bases. The CDR3 sequence is 14 residues long. Germline V CDR1 and CDR2: SGHRS, YFSETQ. The CDR3 here is CASSLDPGLETQYF. DNA of the CDR3: TGCGCCAGCAGCTTGGACCCAGGGTTAGAGACCCAGTACTTC. The full variable domain, its missing parts supplied by reference TRBV5-1 and TRBJ2-5, is KAGVTQTPRYLIKTRGQQVTLSCSPISGHRSVSWYQQTPGQGLQFLFEYFSETQRNKGNFPGRFSGRQFSNSRSEMNVSTLELGDSALYLCASSLDPGLETQYFGPGTRLLVL.

Only one count was recorded for this clone. The chain employs TRBV12-5 and TRBJ1-1; 9 nucleotides agree with TRBD1. Germline-derived CDR1 and CDR2 are LGHNT and FRNRAP. The CDR3 is 13 amino acids. V was clipped by 5 bases and J by 5 bases; unmatched bases: 3. CDR3 sequence reads: CASGGTGRTEAFF. The CDR3 region has the DNA TGTGCTAGTGGTGGGACAGGGCGGACTGAAGCTTTCTTT.